This T cell receptor (beta chain) was sequenced in a study of cytomegalovirus exposure and HLA in healthy donors. Regarding the study as a whole: Reportedly, diagnosis of cytomegalovirus status by the classifier showed high specificity and sensitivity.

PCR employed 60 Vbeta and 13 Jbeta primers. Libraries were prepared by immunoSEQ multiplex PCR; TCRdb keeps only in-frame clonotypes and omits some of them. This table holds roughly 100,000 clones, 78% found once. About this clone: Its target is not known.

The germline CDR1 and CDR2 sequences are SGDLS and YYNGEE. The CDR3 has 14 amino acids. Trimming left V 4 bases short and J 6 bases short, with 15 bases between. The chain links TRBV9 to TRBJ2-3, with D unresolved. The sample comprised PBMCs. The TCR originated in a male donor in good health and CMV-seronegative. The CDR3 region is CASSPSGRWDTQYF. CDR3 DNA sequence: TGTGCCAGCAGCCCGTCGGGTCGCTGGGATACGCAGTATTTT.